The present TCR beta chain was sequenced within a study of tumor-infiltrating lymphocytes in primary liver carcinoma. Study context: Samples gave roughly 3.65 to 7.5 million productive TCRbeta reads, similar across tissue types.

This clonotype was found many times. A primer matching the constant region was used to make TCR beta cDNA from approximately 500 ng of total RNA. ARM-PCR, slightly modified, supplied the TCR beta libraries through three nested multiplex PCR rounds. Forward primers for TRBV1-TRBV30 and a C-beta reverse primer served the first two PCR rounds, at roughly 10 cycles each. TCRdb processed the multiplex PCR reads anew with MiXCR; each CDR3 protein has one entry. Found here are around 47,000 distinct CDR3 sequences, roughly 73% of them singletons; the top ten hold under 20%. The CDR3 covers 13 residues. The germline gives CDR1 KGHDR, CDR2 SFDVKD. Deletions cut 2 bases from V and 3 bases from J, with 5 bases between. Joint extraction of RNA and DNA used about 17-31 mg of bulk tissue that was unsorted.

The gene calls are TRBV24-1 and TRBJ2-3; D unclear. The material sequenced was liver tumor tissue from sampling region 2. Subset given: tumor region T2, inferior pole. The sequence was collected from a man between 40 and 49 years old with primary liver carcinoma and hepatitis B virus infection. CDR3 residues: CATSDSSTDTQYF. In DNA, the CDR3 is TGTGCCACCAGTGATTCCAGTACAGATACGCAGTATTTT.